This record looks at one TCR beta chain sequence and its context. Germline assignment: CDR1 SGHNT and CDR2 YYREEE (reference sequence). The J segment lost 5 bases and the V segment lost 0 bases, leaving 6 bases of the junction unmatched. CDR3 length equals 15 residues. Treatment specified: oral pan-JAK inhibitor, 5-10 mg twice daily. As the sequencing template, cDNA was produced by extracting RNA and reverse transcribing it. Profiling relied on immunoSEQ multiplex PCR, and the TCRdb table lists in-frame clones only, not all of them. The repertoire has roughly 110,000 clones, 84% of them found once; the top ten carry over 20%. This entry belongs to a study of CD8+ T cells in alopecia areata.

Sequencing used CD8+ T cells sorted from blood, obtained at week 24, from a patient treated with tofacitinib. This chain links TRBV5-4 with TRBJ2-7; 9 bases map to TRBD1. The clonotype comes from a human donor with alopecia areata. The CDR3 loop reads CASSLETGGGNEQYF. As DNA, the CDR3 is TGTGCCAGCAGCTTGGAAACAGGGGGCGGGAACGAGCAGTACTTC.